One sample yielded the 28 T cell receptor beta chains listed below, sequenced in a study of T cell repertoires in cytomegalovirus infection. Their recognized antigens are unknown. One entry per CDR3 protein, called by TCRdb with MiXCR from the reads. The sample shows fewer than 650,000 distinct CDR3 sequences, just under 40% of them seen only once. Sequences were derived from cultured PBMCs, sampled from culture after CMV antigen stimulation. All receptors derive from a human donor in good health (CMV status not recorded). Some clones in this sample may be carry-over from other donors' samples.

The CDR3 reads CASGLWSQPQHF. The CDR3 DNA follows: TGTGCTAGTGGTTTGTGGAGTCAGCCCCAGCATTTT. The V gene is TRBV12-5, the J gene TRBJ1-5, with D unresolved. The V end was cut by 2 bases, the J end by 6 bases, with 5 bases between. Germline V gene data show CDR1 as LGHNT and CDR2 as FRNRAP. This CDR3 has 12 amino acids.

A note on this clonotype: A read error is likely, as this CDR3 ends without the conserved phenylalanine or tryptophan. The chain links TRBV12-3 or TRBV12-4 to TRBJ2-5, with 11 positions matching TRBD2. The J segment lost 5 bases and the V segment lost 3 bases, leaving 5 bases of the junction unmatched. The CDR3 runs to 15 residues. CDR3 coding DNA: TGTGCCAGCAGTTTTGGACTAGCGGGCAGGGAGACCCAGTACTCC. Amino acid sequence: CASSFGLAGRETQYS.

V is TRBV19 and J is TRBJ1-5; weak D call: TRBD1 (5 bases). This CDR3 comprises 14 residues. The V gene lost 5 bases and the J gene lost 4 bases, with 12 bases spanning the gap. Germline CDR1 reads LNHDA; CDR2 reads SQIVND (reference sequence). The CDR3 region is CASSAQVGNQPQHF. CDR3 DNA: TGTGCCAGTAGTGCACAGGTTGGGAATCAGCCCCAGCATTTT.

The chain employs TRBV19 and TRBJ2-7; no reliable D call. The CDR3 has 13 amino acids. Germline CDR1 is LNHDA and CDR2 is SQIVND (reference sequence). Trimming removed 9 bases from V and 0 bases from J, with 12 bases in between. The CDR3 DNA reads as TGTGCCAGCAGTGGGCCAAGCTCCTACGAGCAGTACTTC. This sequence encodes CASSGPSSYEQYF.

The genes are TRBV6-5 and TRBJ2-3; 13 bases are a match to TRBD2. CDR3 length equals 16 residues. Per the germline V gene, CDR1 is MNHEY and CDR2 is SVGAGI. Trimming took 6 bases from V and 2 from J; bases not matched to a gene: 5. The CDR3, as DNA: TGTGCCAGCAGCAAGACTAGCGGGAGGTTCACAGATACGCAGTATTTT. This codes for CASSKTSGRFTDTQYF.

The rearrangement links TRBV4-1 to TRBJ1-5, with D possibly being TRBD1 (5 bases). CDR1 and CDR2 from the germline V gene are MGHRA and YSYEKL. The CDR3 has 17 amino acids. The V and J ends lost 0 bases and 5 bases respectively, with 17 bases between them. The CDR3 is CASSQEIGTIPHQPQHF. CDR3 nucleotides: TGCGCCAGCAGCCAAGAAATCGGGACTATACCCCATCAGCCCCAGCATTTT.

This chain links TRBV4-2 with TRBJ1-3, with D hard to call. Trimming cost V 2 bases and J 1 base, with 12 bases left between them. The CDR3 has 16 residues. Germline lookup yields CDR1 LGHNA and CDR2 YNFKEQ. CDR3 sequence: CASSQYTGGSGNTIYF. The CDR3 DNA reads TGTGCCAGCAGCCAATACACCGGAGGGTCTGGAAACACCATATATTTT.

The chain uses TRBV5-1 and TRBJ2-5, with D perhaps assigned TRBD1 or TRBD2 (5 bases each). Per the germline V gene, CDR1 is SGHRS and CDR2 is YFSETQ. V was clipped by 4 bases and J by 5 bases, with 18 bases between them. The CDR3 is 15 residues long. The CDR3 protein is CASSRDRARSETQYF. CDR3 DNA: TGCGCCAGCAGCAGGGACCGGGCTCGTTCGGAGACCCAGTACTTC.

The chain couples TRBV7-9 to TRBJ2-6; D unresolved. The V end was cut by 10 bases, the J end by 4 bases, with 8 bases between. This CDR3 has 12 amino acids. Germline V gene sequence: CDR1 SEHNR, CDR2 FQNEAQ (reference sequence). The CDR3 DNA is TGTGCCATTCGACGGGGGGCCAACGTCCTGACTTTC. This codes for CAIRRGANVLTF.

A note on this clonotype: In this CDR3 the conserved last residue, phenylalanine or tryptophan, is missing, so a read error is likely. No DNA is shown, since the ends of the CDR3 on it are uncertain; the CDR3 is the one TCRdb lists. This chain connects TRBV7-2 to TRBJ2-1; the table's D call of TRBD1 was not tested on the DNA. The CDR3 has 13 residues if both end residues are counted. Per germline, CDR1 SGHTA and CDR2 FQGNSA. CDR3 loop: CASSLDVGRVDGL.

This chain's CDR3 is CASSEGQGTDTQYF. CDR3 coding DNA: TGTGCCAGCAGTGAAGGACAGGGCACAGATACGCAGTATTTT. The chain carries TRBV6-1 and TRBJ2-3, with D possibly being TRBD1 (6 bases). Trimming removed 1 base at V and 1 base at J, with 6 bases between. CDR3 length: 14 residues. Germline CDR1 reads MNHNS; CDR2 reads SASEGT.

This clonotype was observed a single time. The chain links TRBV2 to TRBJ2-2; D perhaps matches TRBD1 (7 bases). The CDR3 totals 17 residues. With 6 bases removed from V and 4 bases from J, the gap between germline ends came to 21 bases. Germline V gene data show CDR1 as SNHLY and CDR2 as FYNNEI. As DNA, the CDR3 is TGTGCCAGCAGCTCCGGGACTGGAGGGGGCGGCACCGGGGAGCTGTTTTTT. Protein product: CASSSGTGGGGTGELFF.

This CDR3 reads CASSLFGRGYEQYF. In nucleotides, the CDR3 is TGTGCCAGCAGTTTGTTCGGACGGGGCTACGAGCAGTACTTC. The gene calls are TRBV28 and TRBJ2-7; TRBD2 is a possible D gene (5 bases). CDR1 and CDR2 from the germline V gene are MDHEN and SYDVKM. CDR3 size: 14 residues. The germline V and J ends were trimmed by 3 bases and 3 bases, with 12 bases remaining between them.

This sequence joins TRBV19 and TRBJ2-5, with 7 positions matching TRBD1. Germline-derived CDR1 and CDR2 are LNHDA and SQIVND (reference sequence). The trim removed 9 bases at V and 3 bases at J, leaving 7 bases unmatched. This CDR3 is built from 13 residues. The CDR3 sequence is CARPVRGKETQYF. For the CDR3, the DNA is TGTGCCAGGCCGGTCAGGGGGAAAGAGACCCAGTACTTC.

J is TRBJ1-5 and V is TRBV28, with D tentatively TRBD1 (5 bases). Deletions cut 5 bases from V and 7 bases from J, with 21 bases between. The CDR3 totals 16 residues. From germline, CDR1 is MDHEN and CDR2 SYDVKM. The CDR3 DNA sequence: TGTGCCAGCAGTCTTCTGACAGCCCTGTCTGGGCAGCCCCAGCATTTT. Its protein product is CASSLLTALSGQPQHF.

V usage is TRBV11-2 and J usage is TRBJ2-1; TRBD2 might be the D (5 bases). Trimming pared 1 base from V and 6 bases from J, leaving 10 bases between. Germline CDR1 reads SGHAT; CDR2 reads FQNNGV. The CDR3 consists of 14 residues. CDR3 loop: CASSLVGSFNEQFF. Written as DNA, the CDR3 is TGTGCCAGCAGCTTAGTGGGGAGTTTCAATGAGCAGTTCTTC.

This CDR3 is CASRSSPAQPQHF. The DNA for the CDR3 is TGTGCCAGCCGTTCCTCCCCGGCCCAGCCCCAGCATTTT. The V gene is TRBV27, the J gene TRBJ1-5; D gene uncertain. The germline V and J ends were trimmed by 8 bases and 7 bases, with 15 bases remaining between them. Germline CDR1 MNHEY, CDR2 SMNVEV (reference sequence). The CDR3 has 13 residues.

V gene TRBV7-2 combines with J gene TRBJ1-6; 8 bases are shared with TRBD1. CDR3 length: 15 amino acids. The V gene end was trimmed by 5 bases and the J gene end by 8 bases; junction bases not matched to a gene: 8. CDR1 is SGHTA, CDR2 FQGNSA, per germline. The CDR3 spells CASSRQLDRDSPLHF. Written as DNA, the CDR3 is TGTGCCAGCAGCCGCCAGCTGGACAGGGATTCACCCCTCCACTTT.

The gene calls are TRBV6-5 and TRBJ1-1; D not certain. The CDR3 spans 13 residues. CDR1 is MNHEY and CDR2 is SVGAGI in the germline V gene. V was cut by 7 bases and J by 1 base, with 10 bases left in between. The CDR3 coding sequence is TGTGCCAGCATTTCTTCTTCGAACACTGAAGCTTTCTTT. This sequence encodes CASISSSNTEAFF.

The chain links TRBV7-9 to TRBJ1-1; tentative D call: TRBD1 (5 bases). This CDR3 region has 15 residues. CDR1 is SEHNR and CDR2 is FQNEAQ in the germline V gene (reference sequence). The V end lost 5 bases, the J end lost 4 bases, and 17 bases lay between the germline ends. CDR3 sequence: CASSPWGDIGTEAFF. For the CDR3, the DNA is TGTGCCAGCAGCCCCTGGGGGGATATAGGCACTGAAGCTTTCTTT.

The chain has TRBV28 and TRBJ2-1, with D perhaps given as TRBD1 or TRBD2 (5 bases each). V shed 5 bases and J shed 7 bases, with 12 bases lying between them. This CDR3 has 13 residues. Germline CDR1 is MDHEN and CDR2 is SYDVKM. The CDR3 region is CASSAGTGNEQFF. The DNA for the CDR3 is TGTGCCAGCAGTGCCGGGACGGGGAATGAGCAGTTCTTC.

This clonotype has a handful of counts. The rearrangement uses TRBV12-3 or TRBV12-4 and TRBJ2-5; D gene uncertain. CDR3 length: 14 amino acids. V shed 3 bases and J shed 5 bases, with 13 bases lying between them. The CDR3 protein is CASSLGISQETQYF. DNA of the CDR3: TGTGCCAGCAGTTTGGGCATCTCTCAGGAGACCCAGTACTTC.

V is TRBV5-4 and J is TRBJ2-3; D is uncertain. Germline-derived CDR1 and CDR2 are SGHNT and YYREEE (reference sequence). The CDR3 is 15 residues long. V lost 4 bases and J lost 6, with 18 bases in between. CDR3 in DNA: TGTGCCAGCAGCCCGCCGGAGCCCATGGGGGATACGCAGTATTTT. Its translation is CASSPPEPMGDTQYF.

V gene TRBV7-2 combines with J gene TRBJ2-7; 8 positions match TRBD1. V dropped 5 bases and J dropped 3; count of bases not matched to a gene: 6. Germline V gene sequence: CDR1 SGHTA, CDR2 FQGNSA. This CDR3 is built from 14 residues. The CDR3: CASSNLQGDYEQYF. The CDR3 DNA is TGTGCCAGCAGCAACCTACAGGGGGACTACGAGCAGTACTTC.

The CDR3 nucleotides read TGTGCCAGCAGTTACAGAGCCCATCAGCCCCAGCATTTT. Translation gives CASSYRAHQPQHF. The chain recombines TRBV6-2 or TRBV6-3 with TRBJ1-5; D gene uncertain. Trimming cost V 2 bases and J 5 bases, with 7 bases left between them. The CDR3 has 13 amino acids. CDR1 and CDR2 from the germline V gene are MNHEY and SVGEGT.

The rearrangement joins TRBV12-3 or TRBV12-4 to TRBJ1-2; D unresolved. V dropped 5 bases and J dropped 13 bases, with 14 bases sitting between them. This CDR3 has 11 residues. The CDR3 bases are TGTGCCAGCAGTCTATCTGGATCTGCCACCTTC. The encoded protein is CASSLSGSATF.

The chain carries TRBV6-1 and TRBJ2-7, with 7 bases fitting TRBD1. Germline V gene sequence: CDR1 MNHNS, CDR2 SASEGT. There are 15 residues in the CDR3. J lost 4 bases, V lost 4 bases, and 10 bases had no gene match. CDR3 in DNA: TGTGCCAGCAGTGTCGAATTGAGGGGGCGTTACGAGCAGTACTTC. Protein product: CASSVELRGRYEQYF.

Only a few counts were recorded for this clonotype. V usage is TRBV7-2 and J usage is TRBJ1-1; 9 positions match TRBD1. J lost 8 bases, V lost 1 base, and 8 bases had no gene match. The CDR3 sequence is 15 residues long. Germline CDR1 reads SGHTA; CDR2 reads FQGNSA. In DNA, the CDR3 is TGTGCCAGCAGCTTAGAGGGACAGGGAATGGCCGAAGCTTTCTTT. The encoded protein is CASSLEGQGMAEAFF. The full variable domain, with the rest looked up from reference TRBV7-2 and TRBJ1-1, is GAGVSQSPSNKVTEKGKDVELRCDPISGHTALYWYRQSLGQGLEFLIYFQGNSAPDKSGLPSDRFSAERTGGSVSTLTIQRTQQEDSAVYLCASSLEGQGMAEAFFGQGTRLTVV.